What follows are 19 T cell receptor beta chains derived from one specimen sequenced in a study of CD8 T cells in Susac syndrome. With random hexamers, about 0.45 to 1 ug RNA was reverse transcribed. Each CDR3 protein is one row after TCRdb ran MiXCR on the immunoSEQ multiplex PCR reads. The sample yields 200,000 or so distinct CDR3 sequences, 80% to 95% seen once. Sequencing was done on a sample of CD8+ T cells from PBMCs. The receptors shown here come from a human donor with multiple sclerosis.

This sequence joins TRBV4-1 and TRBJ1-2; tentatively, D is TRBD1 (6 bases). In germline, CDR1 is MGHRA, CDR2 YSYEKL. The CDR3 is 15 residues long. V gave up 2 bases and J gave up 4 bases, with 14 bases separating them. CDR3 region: CASSQIQGRIYGYTF. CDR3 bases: TGCGCCAGCAGCCAAATACAGGGCCGAATCTATGGCTACACCTTC.

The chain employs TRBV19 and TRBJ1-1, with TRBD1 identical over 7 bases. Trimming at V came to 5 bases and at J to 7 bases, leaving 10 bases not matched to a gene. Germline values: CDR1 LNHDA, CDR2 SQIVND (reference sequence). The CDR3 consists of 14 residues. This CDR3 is CASSQGWQGDEAFF. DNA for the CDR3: TGTGCCAGTAGTCAAGGGTGGCAGGGGGATGAAGCTTTCTTT.

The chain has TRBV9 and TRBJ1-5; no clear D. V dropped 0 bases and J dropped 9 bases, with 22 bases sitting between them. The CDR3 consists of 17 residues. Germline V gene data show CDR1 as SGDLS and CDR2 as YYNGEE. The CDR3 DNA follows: TGTGCCAGCAGCGTAGAGGGCCGAGTAACCCCGTATGCGCCCCAGCATTTT. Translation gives CASSVEGRVTPYAPQHF. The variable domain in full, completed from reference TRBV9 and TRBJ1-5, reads DSGVTQTPKHLITATGQRVTLRCSPRSGDLSVYWYQQSLDQGLQFLIQYYNGEERAKGNILERFSAQQFPDLHSELNLSSLELGDSALYFCASSVEGRVTPYAPQHFGDGTRLSIL.

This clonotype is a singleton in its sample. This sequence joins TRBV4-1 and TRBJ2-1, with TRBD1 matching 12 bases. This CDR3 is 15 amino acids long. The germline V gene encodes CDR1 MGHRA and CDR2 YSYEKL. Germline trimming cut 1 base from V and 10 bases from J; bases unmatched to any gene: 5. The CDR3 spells CASSQVGQGAGEQFF. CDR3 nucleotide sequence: TGCGCCAGCAGCCAAGTGGGACAGGGGGCCGGGGAGCAGTTCTTC.

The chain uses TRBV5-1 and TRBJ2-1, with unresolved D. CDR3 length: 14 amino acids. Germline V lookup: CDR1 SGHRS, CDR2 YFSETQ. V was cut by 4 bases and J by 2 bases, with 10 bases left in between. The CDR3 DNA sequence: TGCGCCAGCAGCCGTCTTTCGACCTACAATGAGCAGTTCTTC. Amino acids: CASSRLSTYNEQFF. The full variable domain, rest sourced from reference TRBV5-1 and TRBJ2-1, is KAGVTQTPRYLIKTRGQQVTLSCSPISGHRSVSWYQQTPGQGLQFLFEYFSETQRNKGNFPGRFSGRQFSNSRSEMNVSTLELGDSALYLCASSRLSTYNEQFFGPGTRLTVL.

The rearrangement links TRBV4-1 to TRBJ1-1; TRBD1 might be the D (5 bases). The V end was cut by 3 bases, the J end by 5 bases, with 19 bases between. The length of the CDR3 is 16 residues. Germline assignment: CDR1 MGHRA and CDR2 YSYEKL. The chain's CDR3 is CASSHLAGSGETEAFF. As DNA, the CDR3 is TGCGCCAGCAGCCACTTAGCAGGGTCTGGGGAAACTGAAGCTTTCTTT.

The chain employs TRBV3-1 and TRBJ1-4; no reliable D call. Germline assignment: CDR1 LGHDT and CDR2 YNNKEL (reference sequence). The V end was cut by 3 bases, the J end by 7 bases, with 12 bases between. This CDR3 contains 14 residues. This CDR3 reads CASSQSGWGEKLFF. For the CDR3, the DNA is TGTGCCAGCAGCCAGTCGGGGTGGGGTGAAAAACTGTTTTTT.

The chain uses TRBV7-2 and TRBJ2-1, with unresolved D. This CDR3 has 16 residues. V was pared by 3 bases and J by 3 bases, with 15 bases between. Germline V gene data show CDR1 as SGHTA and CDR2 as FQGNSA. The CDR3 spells CASSFPGEAHYNEQFF. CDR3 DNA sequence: TGTGCCAGCAGCTTCCCAGGCGAGGCTCACTACAATGAGCAGTTCTTC.

The CDR3 loop is CASSLSEHNTQYF. The CDR3 bases are TGTGCCAGCAGTTTATCGGAACACAATACGCAGTATTTT. The chain combines TRBV27 with TRBJ2-3, with no clear D. The germline V and J ends were trimmed by 0 bases and 7 bases, with 8 bases remaining between them. CDR1 MNHEY and CDR2 SMNVEV come from the germline V gene (reference sequence). CDR3 length: 13 residues.

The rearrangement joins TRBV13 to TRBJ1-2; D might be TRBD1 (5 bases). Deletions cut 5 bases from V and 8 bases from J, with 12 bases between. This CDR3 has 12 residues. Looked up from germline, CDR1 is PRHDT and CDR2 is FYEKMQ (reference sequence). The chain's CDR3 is CASSLRQNGYTF. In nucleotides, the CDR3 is TGTGCCAGCAGCCTACGACAGAACGGCTACACCTTC.

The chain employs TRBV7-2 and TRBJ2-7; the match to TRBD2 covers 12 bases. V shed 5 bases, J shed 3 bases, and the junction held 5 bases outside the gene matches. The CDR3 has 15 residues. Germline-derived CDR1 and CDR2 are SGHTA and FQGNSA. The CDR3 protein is CASSTGLAGIYEQYF. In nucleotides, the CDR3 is TGTGCCAGCAGCACGGGACTAGCGGGTATCTACGAGCAGTACTTC. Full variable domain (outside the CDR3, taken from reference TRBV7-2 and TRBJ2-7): GAGVSQSPSNKVTEKGKDVELRCDPISGHTALYWYRQSLGQGLEFLIYFQGNSAPDKSGLPSDRFSAERTGGSVSTLTIQRTQQEDSAVYLCASSTGLAGIYEQYFGPGTRLTVT.

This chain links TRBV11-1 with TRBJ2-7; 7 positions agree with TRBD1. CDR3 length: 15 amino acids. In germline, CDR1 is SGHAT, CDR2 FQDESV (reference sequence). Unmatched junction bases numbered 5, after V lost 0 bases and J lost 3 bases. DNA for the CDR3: TGTGCCAGCAGCTTAGCGGGACAGCTGTTCTACGAGCAGTACTTC. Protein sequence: CASSLAGQLFYEQYF.

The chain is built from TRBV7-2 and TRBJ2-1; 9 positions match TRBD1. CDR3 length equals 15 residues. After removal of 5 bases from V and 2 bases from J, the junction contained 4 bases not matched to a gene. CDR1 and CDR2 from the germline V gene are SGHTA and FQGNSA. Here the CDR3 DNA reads TGTGCCAGCAGCCCCGGGACAGGGACCTACAATGAGCAGTTCTTC. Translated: CASSPGTGTYNEQFF.

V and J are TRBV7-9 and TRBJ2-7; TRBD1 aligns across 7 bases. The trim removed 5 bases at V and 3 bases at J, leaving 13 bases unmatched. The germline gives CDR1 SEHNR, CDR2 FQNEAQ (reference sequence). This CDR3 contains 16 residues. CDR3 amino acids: CASSGWDSLSVYEQYF. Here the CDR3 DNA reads TGTGCCAGCAGCGGGTGGGACAGCTTAAGCGTCTACGAGCAGTACTTC.

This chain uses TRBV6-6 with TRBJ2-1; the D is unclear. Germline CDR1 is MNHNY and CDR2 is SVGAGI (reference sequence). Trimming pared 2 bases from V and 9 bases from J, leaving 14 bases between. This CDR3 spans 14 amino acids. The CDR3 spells CASSYEQSGFEQFF. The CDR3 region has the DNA TGTGCCAGCAGTTACGAGCAGTCGGGCTTTGAGCAGTTCTTC.

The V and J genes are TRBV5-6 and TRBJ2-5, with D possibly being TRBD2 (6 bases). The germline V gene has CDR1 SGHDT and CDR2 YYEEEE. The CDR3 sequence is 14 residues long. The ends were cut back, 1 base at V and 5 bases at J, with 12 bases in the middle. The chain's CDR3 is CASSLPTSTETQYF. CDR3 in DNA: TGTGCCAGCAGCTTGCCAACTAGCACGGAGACCCAGTACTTC. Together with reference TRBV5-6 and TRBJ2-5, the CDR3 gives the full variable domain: DAGVTQSPTHLIKTRGQQVTLRCSPKSGHDTVSWYQQALGQGPQFIFQYYEEEERQRGNFPDRFSGHQFPNYSSELNVNALLLGDSALYLCASSLPTSTETQYFGPGTRLLVL.

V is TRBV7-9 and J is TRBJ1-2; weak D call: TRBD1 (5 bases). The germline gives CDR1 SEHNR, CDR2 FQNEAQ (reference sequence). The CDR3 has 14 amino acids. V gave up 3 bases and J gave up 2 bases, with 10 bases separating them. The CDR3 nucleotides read TGTGCCAGCAGCTTGCAGGGATCCAACTATGGCTACACCTTC. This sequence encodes CASSLQGSNYGYTF.

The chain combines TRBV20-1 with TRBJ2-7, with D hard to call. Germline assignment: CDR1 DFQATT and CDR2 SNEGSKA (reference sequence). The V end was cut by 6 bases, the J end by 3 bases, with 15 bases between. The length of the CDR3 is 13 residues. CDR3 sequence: CSASLGFDYEQYF. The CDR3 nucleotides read TGCAGTGCCTCTCTGGGATTCGACTACGAGCAGTACTTC.

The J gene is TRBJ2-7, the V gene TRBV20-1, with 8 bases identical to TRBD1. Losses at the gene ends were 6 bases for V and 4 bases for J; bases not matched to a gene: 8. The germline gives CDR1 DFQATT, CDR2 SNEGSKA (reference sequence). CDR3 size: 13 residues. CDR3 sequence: CSALDRAEYEQYF. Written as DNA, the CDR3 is TGCAGTGCCCTGGACAGGGCGGAGTACGAGCAGTACTTC.